The clone carrying this T cell receptor (beta chain) has more than one count but fewer than ten. cDNA synthesis used the whole RNA isolate, giving expressed TCRB sequences. Data came from immunoSEQ multiplex PCR; TCRdb stores just in-frame clones and leaves some out. The table lists almost 350,000 clones, around 7.6% of them singletons. Trimming took 1 base from V and 8 from J, leaving 4 bases between them. Per the germline V gene, CDR1 is SGHDT and CDR2 is YYEEEE. The CDR3 totals 11 residues. The data are from a study of beta chain features in type 1 diabetes. The clonotype originates from a woman aged 18 to 35 in good health. The chain couples TRBV5-6 to TRBJ2-1, with D unresolved. The sequencing input was central memory CD4+ T cells from blood. This CDR3 reads CASSLQHEQFF. The CDR3 DNA sequence: TGTGCCAGCAGCTTGCAACATGAGCAGTTCTTC.